This T cell receptor (beta chain) is drawn from a study of sequential checkpoint blockade in melanoma. Trimming removed 0 bases at V and 3 bases at J, with 9 bases between. The CDR3 spans 14 residues. CDR1 and CDR2 from the germline V gene are MNHNY and SVGAGI (reference sequence). Sequencing used immunoSEQ multiplex PCR; TCRdb keeps in-frame clones, though not all of them. Of about 15,000 clones listed, approximately 80% were seen once; the top ten hold over 25%. Treatment indicated: randomized to nivolumab then ipilimumab (arm A) or the reverse (arm B). The sequence was obtained from a human donor with melanoma. Sequencing was performed on CD8+ T cells sorted from blood (inferred from file names), taken from a patient given nivolumab and ipilimumab in sequence. The chain uses TRBV6-6 and TRBJ2-7, with D maybe TRBD2 (6 bases). CDR3: CASSYSGGDYEQYF. DNA for the CDR3: TGTGCCAGCAGTTACTCCGGCGGGGACTACGAGCAGTACTTC.